This TCR beta chain originates from a study of CD8+CD57+ T cells in acquired aplastic anemia. The CDR3 consists of 13 residues. Looked up from germline, CDR1 is SEHNR and CDR2 is FQNEAQ (reference sequence). V lost 0 bases and J lost 6, with 8 bases in between. TCR beta VDJ and CDR3 were profiled, and genomic DNA was the template. TCRdb reprocessed the reads with MiXCR, giving one entry per CDR3 protein. This sample has fewer than 250,000 distinct CDR3 sequences, with roughly half found just once. An expansion of CD8+CD57+ cells by flow cytometry had been shown in patients chosen for sequencing. Material: sorted CD4+, CD8+, or CD8+CD57+ T cells (not recorded which) from PBMCs. The TCR sequence derives from a human donor with aplastic anemia. This rearrangement joins TRBV7-9 to TRBJ1-1; D is ambiguous. CDR3 in amino acids: CASSLAVVAEAFF. Here the CDR3 DNA reads TGTGCCAGCAGCTTAGCCGTCGTGGCTGAAGCTTTCTTT.